This TCR beta chain was retrieved from a study of shared clonotypes between healthy human individuals. CD45RO-negative, CCR7-positively selected cells formed the naive CD8 fraction, excluding terminally differentiated effector memory CD45RA+ cells. Over several immunoSEQ plates, each subset's genomic DNA was distributed in even portions. TCRdb keeps only in-frame clones here, not all; method: immunoSEQ multiplex PCR. The sample contains some 2.1 million clones, over 85% of which appear only once. Germline V gene sequence: CDR1 SGHKS, CDR2 YYEKEE (reference sequence). The CDR3 is 15 residues long. V was trimmed by 4 bases and J by 5 bases, leaving 18 bases between them.

Input material: naive CD8+ T cells sorted from blood. The rearrangement links TRBV5-5 to TRBJ2-5; D is unclear. This TCR derives from a man aged 18 to 35 in good health. The CDR3 region has the DNA TGTGCCAGCAGCCCTTTCGGAGTAGGTGAGGAGACCCAGTACTTC. It encodes CASSPFGVGEETQYF.